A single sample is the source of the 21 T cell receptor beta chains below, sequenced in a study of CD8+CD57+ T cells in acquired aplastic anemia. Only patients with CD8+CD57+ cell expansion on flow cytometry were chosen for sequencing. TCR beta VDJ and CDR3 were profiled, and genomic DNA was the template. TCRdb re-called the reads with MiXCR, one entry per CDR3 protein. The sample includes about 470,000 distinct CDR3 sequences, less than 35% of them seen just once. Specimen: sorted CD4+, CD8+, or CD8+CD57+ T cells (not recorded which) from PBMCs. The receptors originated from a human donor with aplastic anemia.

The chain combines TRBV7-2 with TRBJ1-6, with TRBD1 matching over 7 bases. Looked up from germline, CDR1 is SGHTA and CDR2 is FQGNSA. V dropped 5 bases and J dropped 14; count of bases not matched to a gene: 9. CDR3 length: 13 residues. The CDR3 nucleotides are TGTGCCAGCAGCCAAGAAGGCAGGGGGACCCTCCACTTT. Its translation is CASSQEGRGTLHF.

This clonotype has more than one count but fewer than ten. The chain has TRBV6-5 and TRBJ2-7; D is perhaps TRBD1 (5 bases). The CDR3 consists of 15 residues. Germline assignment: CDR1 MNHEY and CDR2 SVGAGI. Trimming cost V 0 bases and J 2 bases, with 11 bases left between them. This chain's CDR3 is CASSYSGLSAYEQYF. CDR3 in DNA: TGTGCCAGCAGTTACTCGGGGCTGAGCGCCTACGAGCAGTACTTC.

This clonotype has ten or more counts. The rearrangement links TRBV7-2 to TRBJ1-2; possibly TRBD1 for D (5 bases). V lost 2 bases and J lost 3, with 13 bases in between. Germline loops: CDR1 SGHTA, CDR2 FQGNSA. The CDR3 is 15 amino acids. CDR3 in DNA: TGTGCCAGCAGCTTATTTCGGACACGAGACTATGGCTACACCTTC. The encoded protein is CASSLFRTRDYGYTF.

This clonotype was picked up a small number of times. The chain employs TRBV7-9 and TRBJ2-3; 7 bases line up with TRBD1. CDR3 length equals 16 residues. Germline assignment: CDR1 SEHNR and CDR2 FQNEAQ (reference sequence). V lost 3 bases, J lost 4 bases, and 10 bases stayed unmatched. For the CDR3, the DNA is TGTGCCAGCAGCTTGGGACAGTTACCGTTCGCAGATACGCAGTATTTT. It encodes CASSLGQLPFADTQYF.

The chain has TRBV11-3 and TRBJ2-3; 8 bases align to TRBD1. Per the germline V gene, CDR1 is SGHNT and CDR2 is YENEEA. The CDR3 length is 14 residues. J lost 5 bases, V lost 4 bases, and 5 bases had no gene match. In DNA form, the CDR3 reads TGTGCCAGCAGCTACAGGGGGGACGGAGATACGCAGTATTTT. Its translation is CASSYRGDGDTQYF.

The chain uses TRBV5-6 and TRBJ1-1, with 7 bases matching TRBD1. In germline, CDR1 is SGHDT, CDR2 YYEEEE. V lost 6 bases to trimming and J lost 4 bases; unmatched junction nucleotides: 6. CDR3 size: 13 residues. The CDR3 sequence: CASTEDRVTEAFF. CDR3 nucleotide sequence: TGTGCCAGCACCGAAGACAGGGTCACTGAAGCTTTCTTT.

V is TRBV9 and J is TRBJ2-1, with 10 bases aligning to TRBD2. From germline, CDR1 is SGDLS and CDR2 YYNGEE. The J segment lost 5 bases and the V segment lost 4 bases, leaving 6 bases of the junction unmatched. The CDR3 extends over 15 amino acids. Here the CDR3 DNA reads TGTGCCAGCAGCACCCGGACTAGCGGCAACAATGAGCAGTTCTTC. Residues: CASSTRTSGNNEQFF.

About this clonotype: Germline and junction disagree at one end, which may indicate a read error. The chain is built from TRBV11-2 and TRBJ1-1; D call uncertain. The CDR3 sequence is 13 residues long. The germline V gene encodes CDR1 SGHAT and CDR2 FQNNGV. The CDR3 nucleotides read TGTGCCAGCAGCCTAGATCCGGGCGCTGAAGCTTTCTTT. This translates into CASSLDPGAEAFF.

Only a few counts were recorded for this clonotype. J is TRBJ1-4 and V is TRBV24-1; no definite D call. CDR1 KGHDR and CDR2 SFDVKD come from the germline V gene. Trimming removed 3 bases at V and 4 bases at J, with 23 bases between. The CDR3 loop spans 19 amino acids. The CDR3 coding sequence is TGTGCCACCAGTGATATTTCCCCTTTTACGTTAACTTTTAATGAAAAACTGTTTTTT. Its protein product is CATSDISPFTLTFNEKLFF.

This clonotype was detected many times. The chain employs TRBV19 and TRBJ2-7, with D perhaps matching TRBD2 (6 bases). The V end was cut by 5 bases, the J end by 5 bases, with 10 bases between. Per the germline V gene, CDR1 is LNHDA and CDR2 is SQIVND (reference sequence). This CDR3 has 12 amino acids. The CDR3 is CASSSSDNEQYF. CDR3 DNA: TGTGCCAGTAGTTCTAGCGATAACGAGCAGTACTTC.

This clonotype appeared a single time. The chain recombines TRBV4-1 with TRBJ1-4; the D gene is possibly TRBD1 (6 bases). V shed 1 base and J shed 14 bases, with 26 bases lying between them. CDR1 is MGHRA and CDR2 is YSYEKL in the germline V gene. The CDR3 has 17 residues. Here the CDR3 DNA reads TGCGCCAGCAGCCAAGTGACCAGAGTCAGGGGCTCTGCTGGGCTGTTTTTT. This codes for CASSQVTRVRGSAGLFF.

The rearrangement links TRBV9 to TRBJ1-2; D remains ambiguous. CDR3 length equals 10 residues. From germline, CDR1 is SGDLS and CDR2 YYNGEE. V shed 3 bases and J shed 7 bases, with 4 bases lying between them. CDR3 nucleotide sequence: TGTGCCAGCAGCGGCGCTGGCTACACCTTC. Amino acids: CASSGAGYTF.

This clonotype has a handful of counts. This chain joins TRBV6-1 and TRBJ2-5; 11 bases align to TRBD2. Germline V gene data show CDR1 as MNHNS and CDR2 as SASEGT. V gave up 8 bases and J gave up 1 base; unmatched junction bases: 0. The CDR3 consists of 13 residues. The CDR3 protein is CASLAGGQETQYF. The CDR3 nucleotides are TGTGCCAGCCTAGCGGGGGGCCAAGAGACCCAGTACTTC.

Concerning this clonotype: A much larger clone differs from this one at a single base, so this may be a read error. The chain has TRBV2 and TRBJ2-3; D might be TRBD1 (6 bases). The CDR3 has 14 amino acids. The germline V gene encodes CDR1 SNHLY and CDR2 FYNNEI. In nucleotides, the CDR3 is TGTGCCAGCAGACCCAGGACAGCCACAGATGCGCAGTATTTT. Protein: CASRPRTATDAQYF. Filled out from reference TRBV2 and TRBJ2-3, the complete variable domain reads EPEVTQTPSHQVTQMGQEVILRCVPISNHLYFYWYRQILGQKVEFLVSFYNNEISEKSEIFDDQFSVERPDGSNFTLKIRSTKLEDSAMYFCASRPRTATDAQYFGPGTRLTVL.

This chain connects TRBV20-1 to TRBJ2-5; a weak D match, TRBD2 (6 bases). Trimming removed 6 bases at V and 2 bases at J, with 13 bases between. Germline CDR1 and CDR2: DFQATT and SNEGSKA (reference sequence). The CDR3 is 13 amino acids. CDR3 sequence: CSAGLAPQETQYF. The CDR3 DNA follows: TGCAGTGCGGGGCTAGCGCCACAAGAGACCCAGTACTTC.

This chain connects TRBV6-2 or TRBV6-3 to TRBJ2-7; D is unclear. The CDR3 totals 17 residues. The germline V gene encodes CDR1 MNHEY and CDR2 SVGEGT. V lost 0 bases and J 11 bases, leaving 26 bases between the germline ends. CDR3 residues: CASSYSRANQDHVQEYF. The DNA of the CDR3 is TGTGCCAGCAGTTACTCTCGGGCTAACCAGGACCACGTTCAAGAGTACTTC.

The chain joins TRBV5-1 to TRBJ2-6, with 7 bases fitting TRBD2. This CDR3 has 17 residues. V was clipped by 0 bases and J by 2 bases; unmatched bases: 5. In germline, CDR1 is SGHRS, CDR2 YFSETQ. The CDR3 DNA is TGCGCCAGCAGCTTGGAGGTTGGGGGGGCTGGGGCCAACGTCCTGACTTTC. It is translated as CASSLEVGGAGANVLTF. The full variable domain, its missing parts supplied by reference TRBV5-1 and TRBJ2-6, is KAGVTQTPRYLIKTRGQQVTLSCSPISGHRSVSWYQQTPGQGLQFLFEYFSETQRNKGNFPGRFSGRQFSNSRSEMNVSTLELGDSALYLCASSLEVGGAGANVLTFGAGSRLTVL.

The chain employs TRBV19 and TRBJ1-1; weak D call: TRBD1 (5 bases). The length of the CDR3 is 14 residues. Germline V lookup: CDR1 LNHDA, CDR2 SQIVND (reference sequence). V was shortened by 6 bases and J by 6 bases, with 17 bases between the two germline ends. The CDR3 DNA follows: TGTGCCAGTAGCATCAGGGCCTACGTGGCTGAAGCTTTCTTT. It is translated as CASSIRAYVAEAFF.

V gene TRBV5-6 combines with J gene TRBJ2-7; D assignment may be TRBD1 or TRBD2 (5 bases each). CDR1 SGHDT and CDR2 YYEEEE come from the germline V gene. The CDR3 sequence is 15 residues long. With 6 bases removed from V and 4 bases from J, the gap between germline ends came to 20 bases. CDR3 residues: CASTVTGTTLYEQYF. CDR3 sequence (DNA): TGTGCCAGCACCGTGACCGGGACGACTCTGTACGAGCAGTACTTC.

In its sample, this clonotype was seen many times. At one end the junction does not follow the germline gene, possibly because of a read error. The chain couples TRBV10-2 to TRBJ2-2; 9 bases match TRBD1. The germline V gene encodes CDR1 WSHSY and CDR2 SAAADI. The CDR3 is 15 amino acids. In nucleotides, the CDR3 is TGCGCCAGCTTCACAGGACAGGGGAACGCCGGGGAGCTGTTTTTT. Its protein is CASFTGQGNAGELFF.

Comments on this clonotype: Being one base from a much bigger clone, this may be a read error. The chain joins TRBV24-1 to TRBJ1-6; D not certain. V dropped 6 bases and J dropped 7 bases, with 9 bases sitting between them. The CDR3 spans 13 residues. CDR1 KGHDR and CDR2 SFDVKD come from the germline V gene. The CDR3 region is CATSLTENSPLHF. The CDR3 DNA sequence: TGTGCCACCAGTTTGACGGAGAATTCACCCCTCCACTTT.